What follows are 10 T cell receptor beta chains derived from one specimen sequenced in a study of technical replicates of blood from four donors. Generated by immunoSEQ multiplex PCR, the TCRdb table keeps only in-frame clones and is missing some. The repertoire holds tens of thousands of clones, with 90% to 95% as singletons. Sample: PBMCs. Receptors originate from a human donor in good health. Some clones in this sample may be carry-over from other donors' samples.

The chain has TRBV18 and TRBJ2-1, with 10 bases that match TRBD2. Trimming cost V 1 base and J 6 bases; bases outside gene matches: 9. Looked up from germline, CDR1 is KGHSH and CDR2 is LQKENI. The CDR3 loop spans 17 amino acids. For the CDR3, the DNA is TGTGCCAGCTCACCACGTATCCTAGCGGGAGAAATCAATGAGCAGTTCTTC. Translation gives CASSPRILAGEINEQFF.

CDR3 nucleotide sequence: TGTGCCAGCAGCTTAGATTTAGTCTCTAACTATGGCTACACCTTC. Its translation: CASSLDLVSNYGYTF. The chain is built from TRBV7-2 and TRBJ1-2; D is unresolved. Germline V CDR1 and CDR2: SGHTA, FQGNSA. V lost 1 base to trimming and J lost 0 bases, with 9 bases between them. This CDR3 contains 15 residues.

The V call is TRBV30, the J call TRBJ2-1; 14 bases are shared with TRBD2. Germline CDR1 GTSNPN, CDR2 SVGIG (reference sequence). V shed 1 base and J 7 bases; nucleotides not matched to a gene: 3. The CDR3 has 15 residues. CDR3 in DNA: TGTGCCTGGAGTGGGGGACTAGCGGGAGAAAATGAGCAGTTCTTC. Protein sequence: CAWSGGLAGENEQFF.

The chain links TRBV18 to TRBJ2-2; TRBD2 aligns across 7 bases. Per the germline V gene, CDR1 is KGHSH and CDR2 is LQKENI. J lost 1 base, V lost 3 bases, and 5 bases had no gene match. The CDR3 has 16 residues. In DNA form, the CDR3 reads TGTGCCAGCTCACCTCGGCTAGCGGTGAACACCGGGGAGCTGTTTTTT. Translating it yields CASSPRLAVNTGELFF. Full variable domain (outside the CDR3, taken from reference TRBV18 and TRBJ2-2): NAGVMQNPRHLVRRRGQEARLRCSPMKGHSHVYWYRQLPEEGLKFMVYLQKENIIDESGMPKERFSAEFPKEGPSILRIQQVVRGDSAAYFCASSPRLAVNTGELFFGEGSRLTVL.

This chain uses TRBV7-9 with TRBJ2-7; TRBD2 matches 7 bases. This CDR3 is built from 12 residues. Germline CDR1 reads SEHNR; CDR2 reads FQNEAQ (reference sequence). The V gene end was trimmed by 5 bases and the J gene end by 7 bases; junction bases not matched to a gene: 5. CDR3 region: CASSPPGGEQYF. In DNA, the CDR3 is TGTGCCAGCAGCCCACCGGGGGGTGAGCAGTACTTC.

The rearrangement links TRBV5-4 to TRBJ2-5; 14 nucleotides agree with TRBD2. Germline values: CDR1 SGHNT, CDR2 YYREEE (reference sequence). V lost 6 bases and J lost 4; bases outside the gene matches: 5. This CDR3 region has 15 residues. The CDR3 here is CASKGGLAGVETQYF. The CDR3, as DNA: TGTGCCAGCAAAGGGGGACTAGCGGGAGTAGAGACCCAGTACTTC.

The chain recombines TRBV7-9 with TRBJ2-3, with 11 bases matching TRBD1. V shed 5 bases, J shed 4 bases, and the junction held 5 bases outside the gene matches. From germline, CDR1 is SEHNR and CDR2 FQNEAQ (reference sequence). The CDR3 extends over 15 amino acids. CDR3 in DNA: TGTGCCAGCAGCCGCGGACAGGGGGCTGCAGATACGCAGTATTTT. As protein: CASSRGQGAADTQYF.

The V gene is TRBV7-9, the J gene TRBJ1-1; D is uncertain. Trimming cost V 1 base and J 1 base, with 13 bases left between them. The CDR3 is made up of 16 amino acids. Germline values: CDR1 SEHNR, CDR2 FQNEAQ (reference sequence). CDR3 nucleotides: TGTGCCAGCAGCTTAGTCCCTCACAGACGGAACACTGAAGCTTTCTTT. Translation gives CASSLVPHRRNTEAFF.

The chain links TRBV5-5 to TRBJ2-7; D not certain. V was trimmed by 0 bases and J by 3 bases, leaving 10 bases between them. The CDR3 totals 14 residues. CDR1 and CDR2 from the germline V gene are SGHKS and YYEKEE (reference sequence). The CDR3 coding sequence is TGTGCCAGCAGCTTGGGGCAGGCGAACTACGAGCAGTACTTC. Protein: CASSLGQANYEQYF.

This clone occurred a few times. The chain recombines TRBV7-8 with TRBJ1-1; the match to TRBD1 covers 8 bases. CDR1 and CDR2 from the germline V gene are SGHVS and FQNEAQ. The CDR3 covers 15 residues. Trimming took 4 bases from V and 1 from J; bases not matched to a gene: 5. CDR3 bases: TGTGCCAGCAGCTGGGGGCAGGGGGCGAACACTGAAGCTTTCTTT. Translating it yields CASSWGQGANTEAFF.